This T cell receptor beta chain was retrieved from a study of tumor and adjacent non-tumor tissue in lung cancer. Study-wide background: Patients comprised about a dozen adenocarcinoma, a couple of squamous cell carcinoma and 1 small cell lung cancer. Study-level findings and limits: Tumor repertoires had a smaller top 100 clone share than normal lung.

No cell sorting was done before RNA was extracted from the tissue. More than 3 cm separated this lung sample from the edge of the tumor. This CDR3 is built from 14 residues. Trimming shortened V by 4 bases and J by 4 bases, and 12 bases separated the two germline ends. In this sample, this clonotype turned up a few times. Its cognate antigen is unknown. TCRbeta libraries were built with three rounds of nested PCR, modified from ARM-PCR. TCRdb independently ran MiXCR on the multiplex PCR reads; one entry per CDR3 protein. The data hold approximately 120,000 distinct CDR3 sequences, with roughly two thirds observed a single time.

The chain carries TRBV12-3 or TRBV12-4 and TRBJ2-3; D tentatively reads TRBD1 or TRBD2 (5 bases each). This TCR came from a man aged 55 to 70 with non-small cell lung cancer. What was sequenced was distant non-tumor lung tissue. The CDR3 sequence: CASSWDLGPDTQYF. CDR3 in DNA: TGTGCCAGCAGTTGGGACCTCGGTCCAGATACGCAGTATTTT.